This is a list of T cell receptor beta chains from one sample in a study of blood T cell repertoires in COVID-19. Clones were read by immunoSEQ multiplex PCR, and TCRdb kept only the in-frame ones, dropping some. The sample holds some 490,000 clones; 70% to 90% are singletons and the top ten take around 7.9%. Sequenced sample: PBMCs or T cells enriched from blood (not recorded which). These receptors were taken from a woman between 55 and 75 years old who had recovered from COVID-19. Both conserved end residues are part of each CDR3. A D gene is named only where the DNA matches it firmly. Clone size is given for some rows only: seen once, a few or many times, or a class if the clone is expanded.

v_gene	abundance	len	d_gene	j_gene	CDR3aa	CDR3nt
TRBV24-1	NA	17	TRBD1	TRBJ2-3	CATSDLPRTGGTDTQYF	TGTGCCACCAGTGATTTGCCCAGGACAGGGGGCACAGATACGCAGTATTTT
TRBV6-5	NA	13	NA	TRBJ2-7	CASSYDSSYEQYF	TGTGCCAGCAGTTACGACAGTTCCTACGAGCAGTACTTC
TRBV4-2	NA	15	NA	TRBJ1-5	CASSQDRGPGQPQHF	TGTGCCAGCAGCCAAGACAGGGGACCCGGGCAGCCCCAGCATTTT
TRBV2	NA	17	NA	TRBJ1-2	CASRGLGWQGINYGYTF	TGTGCCAGCAGGGGCCTGGGTTGGCAGGGTATAAACTATGGCTACACCTTC
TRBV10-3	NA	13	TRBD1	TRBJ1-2	CAVSGQGLTGYTF	TGTGCCGTTTCGGGACAGGGGCTTACGGGCTACACCTTC
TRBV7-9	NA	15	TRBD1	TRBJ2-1	CASSLTGTVYNEQFF	TGTGCCAGCAGCTTGACCGGGACAGTTTACAATGAGCAGTTCTTC
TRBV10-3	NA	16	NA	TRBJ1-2	CAITPSAQGPNYGYTF	TGTGCCATCACTCCTTCCGCACAGGGCCCTAACTATGGCTACACCTTC
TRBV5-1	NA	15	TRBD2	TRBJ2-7	CASSFRASGGNEQYF	TGCGCCAGCAGCTTCCGTGCTAGCGGGGGGAACGAGCAGTACTTC
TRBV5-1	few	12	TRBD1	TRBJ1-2	CASSVQGIGYTF	TGCGCCAGCAGCGTACAGGGGATAGGCTACACCTTC
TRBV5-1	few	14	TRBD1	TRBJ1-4	CASSRTGEFEKLFF	TGCGCCAGCTCCCGGACAGGGGAGTTCGAAAAACTGTTTTTT
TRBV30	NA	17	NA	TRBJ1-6	CAWSETGRPGDNSPLHF	TGTGCCTGGAGTGAAACTGGTCGTCCGGGGGATAATTCACCCCTCCACTTT
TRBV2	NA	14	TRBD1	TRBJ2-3	CASSRGLQGASQYF	TGTGCCAGCAGTAGGGGATTACAGGGGGCTTCGCAGTATTTT
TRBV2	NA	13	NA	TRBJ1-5	CASMRDSNQPQHF	TGTGCCAGCATGCGAGATAGCAATCAGCCCCAGCATTTT
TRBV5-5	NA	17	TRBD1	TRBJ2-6	CASSFTTGVSGANVLTF	TGTGCCAGCAGTTTTACGACAGGGGTCTCTGGGGCCAACGTCCTGACTTTC
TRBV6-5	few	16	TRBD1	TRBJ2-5	CASSFTGGSSQETQYF	TGTGCCAGCAGTTTCACAGGGGGGAGCAGCCAAGAGACCCAGTACTTC
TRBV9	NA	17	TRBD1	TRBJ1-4	CASSPRGTGGNNEKLFF	TGTGCCAGCAGCCCCCGGGGGACAGGGGGTAATAATGAAAAACTGTTTTTT
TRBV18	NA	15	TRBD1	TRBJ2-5	CASLQMTGTQETQYF	TGTGCCAGCTTACAAATGACAGGGACCCAAGAGACCCAGTACTTC
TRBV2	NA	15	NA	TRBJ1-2	CASSDFTGYIYGYTF	TGTGCCAGCAGTGATTTTACAGGTTATATCTATGGCTACACCTTC
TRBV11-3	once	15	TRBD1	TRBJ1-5	CASSPGTADNQPQHF	TGTGCCAGCAGCCCGGGGACAGCTGACAATCAGCCCCAGCATTTT
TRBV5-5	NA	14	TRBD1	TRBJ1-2	CASSLGTGTYGYTF	TGTGCCAGCAGCTTGGGGACAGGGACCTATGGCTACACCTTC
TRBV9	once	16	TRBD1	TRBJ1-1	CASSVAPQGAGTEAFF	TGTGCCAGCAGCGTAGCTCCCCAGGGGGCGGGAACTGAAGCTTTCTTT
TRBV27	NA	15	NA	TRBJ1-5	CASSSAGDSNQPQHF	TGTGCCAGCAGTTCGGCAGGGGATAGCAATCAGCCCCAGCATTTT
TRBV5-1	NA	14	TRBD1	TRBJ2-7	CASRNGQESYEQYF	TGCGCCAGCAGGAACGGACAGGAGTCCTACGAGCAGTACTTC
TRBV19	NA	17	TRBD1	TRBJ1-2	CASSIDRGTGGRYGYTF	TGTGCCAGTAGTATCGATAGGGGGACAGGGGGCCGGTATGGCTACACCTTC
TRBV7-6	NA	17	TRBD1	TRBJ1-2	CASSFRTGRGTNYGYTF	TGTGCCAGCAGCTTCCGGACAGGGCGGGGGACGAACTATGGCTACACCTTC
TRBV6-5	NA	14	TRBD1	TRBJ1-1	CASTAETGGSEAFF	TGTGCCAGCACCGCCGAGACAGGGGGCTCTGAAGCTTTCTTT
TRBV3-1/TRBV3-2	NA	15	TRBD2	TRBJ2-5	CASRSGLAVAETQYF	TGTGCCAGCAGGTCGGGACTAGCGGTGGCAGAGACCCAGTACTTC
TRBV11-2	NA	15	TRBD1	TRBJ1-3	CASSSGQAGANTIYF	TGTGCCAGCAGCTCGGGACAGGCGGGCGCAAACACCATATATTTT
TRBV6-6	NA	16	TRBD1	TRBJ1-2	CASSRQGYPPNYGYTF	TGTGCCAGCAGTCGACAGGGCTACCCTCCTAACTATGGCTACACCTTC
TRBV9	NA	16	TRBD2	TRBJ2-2	CASSPTGLALSGELFF	TGTGCCAGCAGTCCTACGGGACTAGCTTTATCCGGGGAGCTGTTTTTT
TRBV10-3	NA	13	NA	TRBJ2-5	CATLGALQETQYF	TGTGCCACCCTAGGGGCCCTCCAAGAGACCCAGTACTTC
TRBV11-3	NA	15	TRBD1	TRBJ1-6	CASSTQGQGNSPLHF	TGTGCCAGCAGCACACAGGGACAGGGGAATTCACCCCTCCACTTT
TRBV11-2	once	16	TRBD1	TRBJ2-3	CASSDGQGRRTDTQYF	TGTGCCAGCAGCGATGGACAGGGGCGTCGCACAGATACGCAGTATTTT
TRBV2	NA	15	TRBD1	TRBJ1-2	CASTLDRGQGYGYTF	TGTGCCAGCACCCTAGACAGGGGGCAGGGGTATGGCTACACCTTC
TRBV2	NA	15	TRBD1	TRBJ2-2	CASSSTGDNTGELFF	TGTGCCAGCAGTTCGACAGGGGATAACACCGGGGAGCTGTTTTTT
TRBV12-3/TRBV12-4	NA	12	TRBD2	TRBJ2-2	CASSGGTGELFF	TGTGCCAGCAGCGGGGGGACCGGGGAGCTGTTTTTT
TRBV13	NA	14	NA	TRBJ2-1	CASSFAQVFAEQFF	TGTGCCAGCAGCTTTGCGCAAGTTTTCGCGGAGCAGTTCTTC
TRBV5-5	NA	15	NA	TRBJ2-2	CASSSGETNTGELFF	TGTGCCAGCAGCTCGGGGGAAACGAACACCGGGGAGCTGTTTTTT
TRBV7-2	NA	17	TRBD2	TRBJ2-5	CASSLVNSGGARETQYF	TGTGCCAGCAGCTTAGTTAATAGCGGGGGGGCCCGGGAGACCCAGTACTTC
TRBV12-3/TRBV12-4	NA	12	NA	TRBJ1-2	CASSFEGFGYTF	TGTGCCAGCAGTTTTGAGGGATTTGGCTACACCTTC
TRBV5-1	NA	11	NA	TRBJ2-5	CASSQRETQYF	TGCGCCAGCAGCCAGCGGGAGACCCAGTACTTC
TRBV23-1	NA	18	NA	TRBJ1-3	CAQHPAAWECSSGNTIYF	TGCGCCCAGCACCCAGCGGCGTGGGAGTGTAGCTCTGGAAACACCATATATTTT
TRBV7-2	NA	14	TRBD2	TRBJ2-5	CASSRGGPQETQYF	TGTGCCAGCAGCCGCGGGGGGCCCCAAGAGACCCAGTACTTC
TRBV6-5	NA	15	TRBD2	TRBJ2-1	CASSNSGGPYNEQFF	TGTGCCAGCAGTAACAGCGGGGGCCCCTACAATGAGCAGTTCTTC
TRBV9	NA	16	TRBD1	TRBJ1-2	CASSVGGTGGSYGYTF	TGTGCCAGCAGCGTAGGAGGAACAGGGGGCTCCTATGGCTACACCTTC
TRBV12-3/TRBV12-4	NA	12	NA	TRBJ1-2	CASSPNNYGYTF	TGTGCCAGCAGCCCAAATAACTATGGCTACACCTTC
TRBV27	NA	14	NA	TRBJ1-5	CASSQRGNNQPQHF	TGTGCCAGCAGCCAAAGGGGTAACAATCAGCCCCAGCATTTT
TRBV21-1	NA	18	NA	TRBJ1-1	CASSKEVGTGLLDTEAFF	TGTGCCAGCAGCAAAGAAGTAGGGACAGGGCTACTCGACACTGAAGCTTTCTTT
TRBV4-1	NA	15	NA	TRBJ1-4	CASSPNGLGGEKLFF	TGCGCCAGCAGCCCGAACGGACTTGGCGGGGAAAAACTGTTTTTT
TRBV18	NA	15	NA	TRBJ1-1	CASSPRTALNTEAFF	TGTGCCAGCTCACCCAGGACAGCGCTGAACACTGAAGCTTTCTTT
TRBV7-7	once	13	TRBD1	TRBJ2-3	CASSLGTGNTQYF	TGTGCCAGCAGCTTAGGGACAGGTAATACGCAGTATTTT
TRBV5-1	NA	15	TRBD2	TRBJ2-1	CASSLEASGGVEQFF	TGCGCCAGCAGCTTGGAAGCTAGCGGGGGGGTAGAACAGTTCTTC
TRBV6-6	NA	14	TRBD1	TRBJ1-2	CASSRQGFNYGYTF	TGTGCCAGCAGCCGACAGGGTTTCAACTATGGCTACACCTTC
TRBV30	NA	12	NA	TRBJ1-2	CAWSVSPYGYTF	TGTGCCTGGAGTGTAAGCCCATATGGCTACACCTTC
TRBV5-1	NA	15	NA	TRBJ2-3	CASSSSGLSTDTQYF	TGCGCCAGCAGCTCCTCCGGACTCTCAACAGATACGCAGTATTTT
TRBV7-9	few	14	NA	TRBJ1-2	CASSPPGVNYGYTF	TGTGCCAGCAGCCCGCCCGGGGTTAACTATGGCTACACCTTC
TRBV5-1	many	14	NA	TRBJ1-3	CASRVDSRGNTIYF	TGCGCCAGCAGGGTAGACAGCCGGGGAAACACCATATATTTT
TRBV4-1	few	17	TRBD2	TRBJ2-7	CASSQEAWTSEGYEQYF	TGCGCCAGCAGCCAAGAGGCGTGGACTAGCGAGGGCTACGAGCAGTACTTC
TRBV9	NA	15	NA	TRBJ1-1	CASSPGGGQVTEAFF	TGTGCCAGCAGCCCTGGGGGGGGGCAGGTCACTGAAGCTTTCTTT
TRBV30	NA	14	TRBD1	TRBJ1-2	CAWSAQGGFYGYTF	TGTGCCTGGAGTGCTCAGGGGGGTTTCTATGGCTACACCTTC